The sequence of this TCR beta chain was determined in a study of cytomegalovirus exposure and HLA in healthy donors. Across the whole study: It was reported in a later analysis that the 120 validation repertoires used the same platform as the approximately 670 first-cohort repertoires. Findings of the study overall: Some public TCRs appeared in many individuals, while most sequences were rare. Subsequent analysis revealed that first-cohort TCR clusters tended to co-occur in the approximately 120 validation repertoires. Overall, approximately 180 TCR beta chains were annotated as cytomegalovirus-associated.

Here immunoSEQ multiplex PCR was the method, and the copy in TCRdb shows in-frame clones only, minus some. The sample lists nearly 110,000 clones, roughly 90% seen once, with less than 2% in the top ten. A note on this clone: Its matching antigen is unknown.

Per germline, CDR1 LGHNA and CDR2 YNFKEQ. V shed 1 base and J 9 bases; nucleotides not matched to a gene: 6. This CDR3 is 14 amino acids long. This chain links TRBV4-2 with TRBJ2-1, with 7 positions matching TRBD2. The receptor was isolated from a woman under 30 in good health and CMV-seropositive. The sequenced sample was PBMCs. The CDR3 DNA sequence: TGTGCCAGCAGCCAAGTACGTAGGGAGGGTGAGCAGTTCTTC. As protein: CASSQVRREGEQFF.